The 15 T cell receptor beta chains in this list originate from one sample, sequenced in a study of vaccination and CD4 T cells after COVID-19. These receptors are not linked to any known antigen. Cultured CD4+ T-cell DNA underwent Oncomine TCR Beta short-read sequencing. TCRdb processed the PCR reads anew with MiXCR; each CDR3 protein has one entry. The data show roughly 19,000 distinct CDR3 sequences, with roughly three fifths seen just once and roughly 10% held by the top ten. Stated treatment: approximately nine-day PBMC culture with coronavirus spike peptide pools or control peptides (ViraFEST assay). Sequencing used CD4+ T cells from blood, cultured in vitro. The receptors shown here come from a human donor who had recovered from COVID-19.

V gene TRBV14 combines with J gene TRBJ2-3; 7 nucleotides match TRBD1. Trimming cost V 0 bases and J 4 bases; bases outside gene matches: 7. Per germline, CDR1 SGHDN and CDR2 FVKESK. The CDR3 spans 16 residues. CDR3 nucleotides: TGTGCCAGCAGCCAAGATCAGTGGGACAGCCCAGATACGCAGTATTTT. It is translated as CASSQDQWDSPDTQYF.

This clonotype was seen only a few times. The chain uses TRBV11-2 and TRBJ1-2, with D unclear. The CDR3 runs 15 residues. The V end was cut by 5 bases, the J end by 7 bases, with 20 bases between. Germline CDR1 reads SGHAT; CDR2 reads FQNNGV. As DNA, the CDR3 is TGTGCCAGCAGCCCCGATGGCCTCTCGATCTCTGGCTACACCTTC. Amino acids: CASSPDGLSISGYTF.

This chain connects TRBV7-2 to TRBJ1-1; 9 bases match TRBD1. Germline CDR1 and CDR2: SGHTA and FQGNSA. The CDR3 runs 14 residues. V lost 5 bases and J lost 5; bases outside the gene matches: 6. This CDR3 is CASSLTGGETEAFF. The CDR3 DNA reads as TGTGCCAGCAGCCTGACAGGGGGTGAGACTGAAGCTTTCTTT.

The V call is TRBV11-3, the J call TRBJ1-2; a weak D match, TRBD1 (5 bases). CDR1 is SGHNT, CDR2 YENEEA, per germline. The CDR3 is 14 amino acids. Trimming pared 2 bases from V and 7 bases from J, leaving 14 bases between. CDR3 DNA: TGTGCCAGCAGCTTACCTAATTCCAGGGCTGGCTACACCTTC. This gives the protein CASSLPNSRAGYTF. The full variable domain, rest sourced from reference TRBV11-3 and TRBJ1-2, is EAGVVQSPRYKIIEKKQPVAFWCNPISGHNTLYWYLQNLGQGPELLIRYENEEAVDDSQLPKDRFSAERLKGVDSTLKIQPAELGDSAVYLCASSLPNSRAGYTFGSGTRLTVV.

The V call is TRBV12-3 or TRBV12-4, the J call TRBJ2-7; D uncertain. V gave up 4 bases and J gave up 4 bases, with 5 bases separating them. This CDR3 comprises 11 residues. The CDR3 bases are TGTGCCAGCAGTTCTCGTTACGAGCAGTACTTC. It yields the protein CASSSRYEQYF.

The chain uses TRBV20-1 and TRBJ1-2, with TRBD1 identical over 7 bases. The CDR3 contains 13 residues. Germline V gives CDR1 DFQATT, CDR2 SNEGSKA (reference sequence). Trimming at V came to 6 bases and at J to 4 bases, leaving 8 bases not matched to a gene. CDR3 in amino acids: CSASRDSLYGYTF. CDR3 sequence (DNA): TGCAGTGCCAGCCGGGACAGCCTCTATGGCTACACCTTC.

This clonotype was seen only a few times. This chain uses TRBV7-3 with TRBJ1-1, with D unresolved. CDR1 is SGHTA and CDR2 is FQGTGA in the germline V gene. The V and J ends lost 4 bases and 0 bases respectively, with 9 bases between them. This CDR3 has 14 amino acids. The CDR3 DNA sequence: TGTGCCAGCAGCTCCGGGCTCATGAACACTGAAGCTTTCTTT. Translation gives CASSSGLMNTEAFF.

This clonotype was observed a handful of times. The CDR3 here is CASSPAGGAEKLFF. In nucleotides, the CDR3 is TGTGCCAGCAGCCCAGCGGGAGGGGCTGAAAAACTGTTTTTT. V usage is TRBV7-9 and J usage is TRBJ1-4, with a tentative D call TRBD1 (5 bases). The germline CDR1 and CDR2 sequences are SEHNR and FQNEAQ (reference sequence). The CDR3 totals 14 residues. Trimming cost V 5 bases and J 7 bases, with 14 bases left between them.

The V call is TRBV7-8, the J call TRBJ1-1; possible D gene TRBD1, 6 bases. The CDR3 loop spans 13 amino acids. The germline V and J ends were trimmed by 5 bases and 5 bases, with 12 bases remaining between them. Germline V gene data show CDR1 as SGHVS and CDR2 as FQNEAQ. Written as DNA, the CDR3 is TGTGCCAGCAGCCTAAACAGGGAGACTGAAGCTTTCTTT. Amino acid sequence: CASSLNRETEAFF.

The chain recombines TRBV6-1 with TRBJ2-2; D not certain. V was clipped by 7 bases and J by 4 bases, with 4 bases between them. Germline V gene lookup returns CDR1 MNHNS and CDR2 SASEGT. CDR3 length: 11 amino acids. Written as DNA, the CDR3 is TGTGCCAGCACTCTCACCGGGGAGCTGTTTTTT. Translated: CASTLTGELFF.

The chain links TRBV6-2 or TRBV6-3 to TRBJ2-2; no definite D call. V was clipped by 4 bases and J by 6 bases, with 12 bases between them. Germline values: CDR1 MNHEY, CDR2 SVGEGT. There are 14 residues in the CDR3. The CDR3 sequence: CASSLVMWAGELFF. CDR3 sequence (DNA): TGTGCCAGCAGTTTGGTCATGTGGGCCGGGGAGCTGTTTTTT.

V usage is TRBV7-2 and J usage is TRBJ2-7; the D is unclear. Looked up from germline, CDR1 is SGHTA and CDR2 is FQGNSA. The CDR3 is 16 residues long. V lost 4 bases and J lost 2, with 18 bases in between. The CDR3 bases are TGTGCCAGCAGCTCCGACCTCTTGGGCAGTACCTACGAGCAGTACTTC. Protein sequence: CASSSDLLGSTYEQYF.

This chain uses TRBV7-2 with TRBJ1-1; D perhaps matches TRBD1 (6 bases). CDR1 and CDR2 from the germline V gene are SGHTA and FQGNSA. CDR3 size: 15 residues. Between the trimmed V and J ends, which lost 1 base and 5 bases, there was a span of 14 bases. The CDR3 DNA reads TGTGCCAGCAGCTTAGAGGGGGGGGCGCTGACTGAAGCTTTCTTT. This translates into CASSLEGGALTEAFF.

This clonotype occurred a few times. The chain joins TRBV15 to TRBJ2-1; 9 bases align to TRBD1. Germline CDR1 and CDR2: LNHNV and YYDKDF (reference sequence). The CDR3 has 15 amino acids. J was trimmed by 5 bases and V by 3 bases; bases with no gene match: 5. Here the CDR3 DNA reads TGTGCCACCAGCAGCCGGGACAGGGTCCACAATGAGCAGTTCTTC. Translated, it gives CATSSRDRVHNEQFF.

The rearrangement joins TRBV12-3 or TRBV12-4 to TRBJ1-5, with 8 bases that match TRBD1. The CDR3 extends over 16 amino acids. After removal of 6 bases from V and 0 bases from J, the junction contained 7 bases not matched to a gene. The CDR3 bases are TGTGCCAGCAGGCCCAATACAGGGGGTAGCAATCAGCCCCAGCATTTT. Protein sequence: CASRPNTGGSNQPQHF.